This TCR beta chain was sequenced during a study of T cell responses to AZD1222 COVID-19 vaccine. General observations from the study: Clonal diversity may have been underestimated in mostly white British donors.

The CDR3 runs to 15 residues. From germline, CDR1 is LGHDT and CDR2 YNNKEL (reference sequence). J was trimmed by 8 bases and V by 4 bases; bases with no gene match: 13. The data were produced by immunoSEQ multiplex PCR, yet TCRdb's version contains in-frame clones alone and is incomplete. Among 75,000 to 100,000 clones listed, roughly nine tenths were seen once. As concerns this clone: Its antigen is currently unknown.

The specimen comprised peripheral blood, sampled on day 0 of AZD1222 vaccination. V and J are TRBV3-1 (or the pseudogene TRBV3-2) and TRBJ1-2, with TRBD1 matching over 7 bases. The clonotype comes from an adult in good health. In nucleotides, the CDR3 is TGTGCCAGCAGCCCTGGACAGGCGCGGAGGGGAGGCTACACCTTC. Amino acid sequence: CASSPGQARRGGYTF.